The sequence of this T cell receptor beta chain was determined in a study of identical twins. Study-level results: Reduced insertions were recorded for abundant cord blood beta clonotypes, with no such pattern in memory repertoires. Monozygotic twins shared more out-of-frame TCR alpha than recombination models predicted.

Germline lookup yields CDR1 LGHDT and CDR2 YNNKEL (reference sequence). The CDR3 is 15 amino acids. Unmatched junction bases numbered 9, after V lost 6 bases and J lost 2 bases. Template switching created a universal primer site, and the cDNA included unique molecular identifiers. TCRdb re-derived calls from the 5' RACE reads in MiXCR, one entry per CDR3 protein. The sample shows 1.5 million to 2 million distinct CDR3 sequences, around 29% of them seen only once. Everyone who gave samples was a healthy Caucasian. This clonotype was counted at least ten times. Its antigen is still unknown. The chain recombines TRBV3-1 with TRBJ1-2; 7 bases agree with TRBD1. The TCR sequence derives from a newborn girl in good health. Sequenced input: cord blood. CDR3 sequence: CASRRQGTGNYGYTF. CDR3 nucleotide sequence: TGTGCCAGCAGGAGACAGGGCACTGGGAACTATGGCTACACCTTC. Variable domain in full (rest from reference TRBV3-1 and TRBJ1-2): DTAVSQTPKYLVTQMGNDKSIKCEQNLGHDTMYWYKQDSKKFLKIMFSYNNKELIINETVPNRFSPKSPDKAHLNLHINSLELGDSAVYFCASRRQGTGNYGYTFGSGTRLTVV.